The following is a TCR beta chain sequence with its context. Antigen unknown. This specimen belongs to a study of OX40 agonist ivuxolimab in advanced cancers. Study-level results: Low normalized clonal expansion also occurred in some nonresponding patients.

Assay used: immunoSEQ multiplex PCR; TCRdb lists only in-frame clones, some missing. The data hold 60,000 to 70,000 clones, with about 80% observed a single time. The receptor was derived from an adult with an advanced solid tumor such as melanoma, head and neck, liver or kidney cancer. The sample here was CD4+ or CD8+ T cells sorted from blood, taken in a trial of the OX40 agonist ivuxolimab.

CDR3: CASSLNNEKLFF. The DNA of the CDR3 is TGTGCCAGCAGCTTAAACAATGAAAAACTGTTTTTT. V gene TRBV11-3 combines with J gene TRBJ1-4; D unresolved. Trimming shortened V by 2 bases and J by 5 bases, and 3 bases separated the two germline ends. This CDR3 is built from 12 residues. Germline CDR1 is SGHNT and CDR2 is YENEEA.